The source of this T cell receptor (beta chain) is a study of blood T cells in healthy people across ages. General observations from the study: When set beside aged donors, long-lived donors presented more naive CD4+ cells and higher diversity. As age increased, TCR beta diversity per million T cells fell in a roughly linear fashion.

Comments on this clonotype: Its antigen is still unknown.

Alongside a J-beta primer mix, a sample-barcoded 5' primer served in a second PCR lasting 7 to 11 cycles. A single record per CDR3 protein comes from TCRdb applying MiXCR to the 5' RACE reads. Among about 1.4 million distinct CDR3 sequences listed, approximately 63% were seen once. The donors, aged roughly 6 to 90, were healthy Caucasians from Russia. Sequencing was done on a sample of blood. The origin of this receptor is a young man in good health.

This CDR3 is CSARVGEQFF. The DNA for the CDR3 is TGCAGTGCTAGAGTCGGTGAGCAGTTCTTC. J is TRBJ2-1 and V is TRBV20-1; D remains unclear. CDR3 length: 10 residues. Between the trimmed V and J ends, which lost 1 base and 9 bases, there was a span of 4 bases. CDR1 and CDR2 (germline): DFQATT, SNEGSKA (reference sequence).